This T cell receptor beta chain was retrieved from a study of vaccination and CD4 T cells after COVID-19. An Oncomine TCR Beta short-read assay was used to sequence the DNA from cultured CD4+ T cells. TCRdb re-called the PCR reads with MiXCR, one entry per CDR3 protein. The sample records 15,000 to 20,000 distinct CDR3 sequences, 40% to 55% being singletons. The treatment was: roughly 10-day PBMC culture with coronavirus spike peptide pools or control peptides (ViraFEST assay). To note about this clonotype: Its antigen is still unknown.

Germline loops: CDR1 MNHNS, CDR2 SASEGT. J gave up 7 bases and V 6 bases, and 10 bases lay outside the gene matches. The CDR3 runs to 16 residues. The source was CD4+ T cells from blood, cultured in vitro, collected before SARS-CoV-2 vaccination. This sequence originates from a human donor who received a COVID-19 vaccine. V gene TRBV6-1 combines with J gene TRBJ1-6; TRBD1 matches at 9 bases. The DNA for the CDR3 is TGTGCCAGCAGCCTCTCCCGGGACAGGGTGAATTCACCCCTCCACTTT. This sequence encodes CASSLSRDRVNSPLHF.